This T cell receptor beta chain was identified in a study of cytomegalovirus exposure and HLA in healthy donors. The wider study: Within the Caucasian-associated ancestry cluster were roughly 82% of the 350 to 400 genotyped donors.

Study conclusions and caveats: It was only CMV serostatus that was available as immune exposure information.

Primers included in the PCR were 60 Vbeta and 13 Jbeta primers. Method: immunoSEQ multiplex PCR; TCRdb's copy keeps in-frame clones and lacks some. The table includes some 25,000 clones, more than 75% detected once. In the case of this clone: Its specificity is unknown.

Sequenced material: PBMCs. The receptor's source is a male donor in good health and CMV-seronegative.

Here the CDR3 reads CASSLIKGQGAVSGNTIYF. CDR3 in DNA: TGTGCCAGCAGCTTAATCAAAGGACAGGGGGCTGTCTCTGGAAACACCATATATTTT. This chain connects TRBV7-8 to TRBJ1-3, with TRBD1 matching 11 bases. There are 19 residues in the CDR3. Germline V CDR1 and CDR2: SGHVS, FQNEAQ. Trimming at V came to 2 bases and at J to 0 bases, leaving 9 bases not matched to a gene.